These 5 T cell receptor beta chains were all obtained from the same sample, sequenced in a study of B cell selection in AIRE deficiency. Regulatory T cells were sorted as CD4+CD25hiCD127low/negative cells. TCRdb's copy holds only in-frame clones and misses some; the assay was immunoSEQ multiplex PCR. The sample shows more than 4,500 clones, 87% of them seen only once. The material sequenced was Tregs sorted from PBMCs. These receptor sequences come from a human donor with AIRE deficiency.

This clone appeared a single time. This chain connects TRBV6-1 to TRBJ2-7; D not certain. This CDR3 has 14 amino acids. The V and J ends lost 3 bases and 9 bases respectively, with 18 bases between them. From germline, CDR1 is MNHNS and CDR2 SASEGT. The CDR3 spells CASSDFASSSRQYF. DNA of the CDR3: TGTGCCAGCAGTGACTTCGCTAGTTCATCCCGGCAGTACTTC.

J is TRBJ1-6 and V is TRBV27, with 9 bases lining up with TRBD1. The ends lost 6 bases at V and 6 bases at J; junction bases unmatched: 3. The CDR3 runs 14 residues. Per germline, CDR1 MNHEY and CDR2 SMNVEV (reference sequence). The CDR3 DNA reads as TGTGCCAGCAGAGGACAGGGGTCTAATTCACCCCTCCACTTT. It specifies CASRGQGSNSPLHF.

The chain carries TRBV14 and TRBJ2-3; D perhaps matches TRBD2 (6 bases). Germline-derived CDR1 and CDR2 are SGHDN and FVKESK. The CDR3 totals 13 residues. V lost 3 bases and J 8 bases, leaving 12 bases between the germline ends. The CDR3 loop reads CASSQGGLSTQYF. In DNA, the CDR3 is TGTGCCAGCAGCCAGGGAGGATTAAGTACGCAGTATTTT.

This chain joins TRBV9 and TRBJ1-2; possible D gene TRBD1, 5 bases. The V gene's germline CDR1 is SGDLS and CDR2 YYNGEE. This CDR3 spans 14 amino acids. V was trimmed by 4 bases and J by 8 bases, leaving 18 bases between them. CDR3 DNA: TGTGCCAGCAGCCCCCCCGGCAGGGCGGAGGGCTACACCTTC. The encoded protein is CASSPPGRAEGYTF.

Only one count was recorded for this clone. The CDR3 region has the DNA TGTGCCAGCAGCTTAGTCCCCACGACAGGGCTTTCCACTGAAGCTTTCTTT. It specifies CASSLVPTTGLSTEAFF. The rearrangement joins TRBV7-6 to TRBJ1-1; 7 nucleotides agree with TRBD1. The V gene end was trimmed by 1 base and the J gene end by 4 bases; junction bases not matched to a gene: 12. In germline, CDR1 is SGHVS, CDR2 FNYEAQ. The CDR3 length is 17 residues.